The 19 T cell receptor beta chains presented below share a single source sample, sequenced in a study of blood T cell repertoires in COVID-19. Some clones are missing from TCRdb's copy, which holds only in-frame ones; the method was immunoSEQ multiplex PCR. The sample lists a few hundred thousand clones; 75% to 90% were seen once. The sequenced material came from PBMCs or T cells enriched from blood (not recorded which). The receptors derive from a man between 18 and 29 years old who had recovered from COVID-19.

CDR3 in DNA: TGTGCCAGCAGTCCCGGGACTAGCGGGAGGGCCCGCGAGCAGTACTTC. Translating gives CASSPGTSGRAREQYF. This chain uses TRBV27 with TRBJ2-7; 16 nucleotides line up with TRBD2. With 5 bases clipped from V and 6 bases from J, the junction kept 7 bases outside the gene matches. This CDR3 comprises 16 residues. Germline V CDR1 and CDR2: MNHEY, SMNVEV (reference sequence).

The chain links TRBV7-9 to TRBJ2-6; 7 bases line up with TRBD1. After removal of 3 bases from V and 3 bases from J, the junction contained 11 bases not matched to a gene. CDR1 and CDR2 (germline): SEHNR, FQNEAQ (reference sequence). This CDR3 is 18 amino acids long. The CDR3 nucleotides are TGTGCCAGCAGCTTTAGAGATATAGGGACAGTTGGGGCCAACGTCCTGACTTTC. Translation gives CASSFRDIGTVGANVLTF.

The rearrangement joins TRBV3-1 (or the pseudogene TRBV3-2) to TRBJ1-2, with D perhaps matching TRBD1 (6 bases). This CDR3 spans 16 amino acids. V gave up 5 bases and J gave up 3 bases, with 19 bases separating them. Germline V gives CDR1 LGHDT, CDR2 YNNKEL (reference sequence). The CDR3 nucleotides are TGTGCCAGCAGCATCAACTCTCAGGGGTCGTACTATGGCTACACCTTC. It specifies CASSINSQGSYYGYTF.

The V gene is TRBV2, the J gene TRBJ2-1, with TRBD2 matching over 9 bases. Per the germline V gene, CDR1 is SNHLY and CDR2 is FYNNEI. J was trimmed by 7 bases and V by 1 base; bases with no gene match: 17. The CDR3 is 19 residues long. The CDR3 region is CASSEVGAVLAGVLNEQFF. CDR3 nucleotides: TGTGCCAGCAGTGAAGTAGGGGCTGTGTTAGCGGGAGTCTTGAATGAGCAGTTCTTC.

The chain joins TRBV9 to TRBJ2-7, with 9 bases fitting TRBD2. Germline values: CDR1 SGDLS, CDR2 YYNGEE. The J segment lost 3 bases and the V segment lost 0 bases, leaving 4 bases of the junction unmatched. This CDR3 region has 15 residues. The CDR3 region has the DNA TGTGCCAGCAGCGTAGCTGTAGCGGGGGACTACGAGCAGTACTTC. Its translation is CASSVAVAGDYEQYF.

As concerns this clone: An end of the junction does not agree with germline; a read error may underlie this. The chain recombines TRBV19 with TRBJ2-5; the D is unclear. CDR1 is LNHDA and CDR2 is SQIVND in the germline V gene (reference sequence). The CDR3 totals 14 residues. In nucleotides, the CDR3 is TGTGCCAGTAGTACCCTGACTCTTCAAGAGGCCCAGTACTTC. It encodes CASSTLTLQEAQYF.

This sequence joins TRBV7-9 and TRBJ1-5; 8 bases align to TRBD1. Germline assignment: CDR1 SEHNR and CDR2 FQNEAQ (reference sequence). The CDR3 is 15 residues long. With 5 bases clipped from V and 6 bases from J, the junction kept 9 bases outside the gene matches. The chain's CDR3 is CASSQSGGGGQPQHF. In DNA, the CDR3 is TGTGCCAGCAGCCAATCAGGGGGCGGGGGTCAGCCCCAGCATTTT. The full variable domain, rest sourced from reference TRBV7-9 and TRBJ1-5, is DTGVSQNPRHKITKRGQNVTFRCDPISEHNRLYWYRQTLGQGPEFLTYFQNEAQLEKSRLLSDRFSAERPKGSFSTLEIQRTEQGDSAMYLCASSQSGGGGQPQHFGDGTRLSIL.

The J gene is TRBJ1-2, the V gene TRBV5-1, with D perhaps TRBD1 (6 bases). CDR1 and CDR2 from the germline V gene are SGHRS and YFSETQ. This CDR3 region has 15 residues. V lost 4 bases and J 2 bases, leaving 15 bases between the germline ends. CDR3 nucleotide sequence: TGCGCCAGCAGCCCCCACACAGGGACCAACTATGGCTACACCTTC. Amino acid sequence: CASSPHTGTNYGYTF. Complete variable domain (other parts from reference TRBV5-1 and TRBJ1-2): KAGVTQTPRYLIKTRGQQVTLSCSPISGHRSVSWYQQTPGQGLQFLFEYFSETQRNKGNFPGRFSGRQFSNSRSEMNVSTLELGDSALYLCASSPHTGTNYGYTFGSGTRLTVV.

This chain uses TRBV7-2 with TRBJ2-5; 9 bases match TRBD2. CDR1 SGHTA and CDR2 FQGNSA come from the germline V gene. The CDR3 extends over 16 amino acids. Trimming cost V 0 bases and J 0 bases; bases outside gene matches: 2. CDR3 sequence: CASSLATSGYQETQYF. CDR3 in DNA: TGTGCCAGCAGCTTAGCGACTAGCGGATACCAAGAGACCCAGTACTTC.

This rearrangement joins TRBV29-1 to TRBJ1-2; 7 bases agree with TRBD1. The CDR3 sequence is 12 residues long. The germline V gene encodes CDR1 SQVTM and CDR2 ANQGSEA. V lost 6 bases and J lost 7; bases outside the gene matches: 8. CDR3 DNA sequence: TGCAGCGTGCGGGACAGACCTATTGGCTACACCTTC. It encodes CSVRDRPIGYTF.

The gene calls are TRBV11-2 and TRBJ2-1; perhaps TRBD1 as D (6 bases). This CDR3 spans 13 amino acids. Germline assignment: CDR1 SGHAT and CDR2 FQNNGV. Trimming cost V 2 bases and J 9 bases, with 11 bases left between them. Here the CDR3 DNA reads TGTGCCAGCAGCTTACAGGGGTTGGGTGAGCAGTTCTTC. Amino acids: CASSLQGLGEQFF.

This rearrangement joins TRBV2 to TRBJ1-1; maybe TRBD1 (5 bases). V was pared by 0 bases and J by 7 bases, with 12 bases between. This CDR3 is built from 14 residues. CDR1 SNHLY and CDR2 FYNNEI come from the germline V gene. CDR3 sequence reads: CASSEASGYVEAFF. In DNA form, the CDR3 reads TGTGCCAGCAGTGAAGCTTCAGGGTACGTTGAAGCTTTCTTT. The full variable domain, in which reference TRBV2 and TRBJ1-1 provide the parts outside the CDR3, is EPEVTQTPSHQVTQMGQEVILRCVPISNHLYFYWYRQILGQKVEFLVSFYNNEISEKSEIFDDQFSVERPDGSNFTLKIRSTKLEDSAMYFCASSEASGYVEAFFGQGTRLTVV.

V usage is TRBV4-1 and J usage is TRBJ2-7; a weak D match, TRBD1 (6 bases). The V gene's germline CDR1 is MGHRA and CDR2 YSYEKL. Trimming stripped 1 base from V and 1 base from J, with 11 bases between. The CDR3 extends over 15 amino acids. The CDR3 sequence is CASSQGLQGSYEQYF. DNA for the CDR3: TGCGCCAGCAGCCAAGGATTACAGGGTTCCTACGAGCAGTACTTC.

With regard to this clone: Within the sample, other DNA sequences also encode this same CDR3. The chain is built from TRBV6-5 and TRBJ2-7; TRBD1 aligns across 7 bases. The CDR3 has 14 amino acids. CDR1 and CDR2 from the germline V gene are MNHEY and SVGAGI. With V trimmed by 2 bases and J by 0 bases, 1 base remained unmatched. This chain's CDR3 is CASSYRDSSYEQYF. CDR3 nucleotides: TGTGCCAGCAGTTACAGGGACAGCTCCTACGAGCAGTACTTC.

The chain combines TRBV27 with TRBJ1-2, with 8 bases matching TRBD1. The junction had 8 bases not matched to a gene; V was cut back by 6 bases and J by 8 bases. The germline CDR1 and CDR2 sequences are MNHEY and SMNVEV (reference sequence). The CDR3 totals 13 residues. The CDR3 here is CASSNSTGVGYTF. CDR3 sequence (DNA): TGTGCCAGCAGCAACTCGACAGGGGTAGGCTACACCTTC.

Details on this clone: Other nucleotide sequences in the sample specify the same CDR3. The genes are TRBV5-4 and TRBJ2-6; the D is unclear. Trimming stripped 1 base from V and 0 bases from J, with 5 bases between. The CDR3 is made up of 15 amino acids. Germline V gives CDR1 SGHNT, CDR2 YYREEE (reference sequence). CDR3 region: CASSLTGSGANVLTF. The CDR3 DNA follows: TGTGCCAGCAGCTTGACTGGCTCTGGGGCCAACGTCCTGACTTTC.

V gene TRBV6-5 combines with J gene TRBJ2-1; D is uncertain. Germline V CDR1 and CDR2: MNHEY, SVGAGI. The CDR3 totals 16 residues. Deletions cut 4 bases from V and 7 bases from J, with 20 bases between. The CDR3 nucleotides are TGTGCCAGCAGTTCCCCCCTAGGTGGTATTCGGAATGAGCAGTTCTTC. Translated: CASSSPLGGIRNEQFF.

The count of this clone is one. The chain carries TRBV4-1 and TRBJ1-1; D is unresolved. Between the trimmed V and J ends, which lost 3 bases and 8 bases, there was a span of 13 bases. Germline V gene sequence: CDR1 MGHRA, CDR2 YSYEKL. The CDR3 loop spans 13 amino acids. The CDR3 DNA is TGCGCCAGCAGCCACCCCACTAAAAGGGAAGCTTTCTTT. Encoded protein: CASSHPTKREAFF.

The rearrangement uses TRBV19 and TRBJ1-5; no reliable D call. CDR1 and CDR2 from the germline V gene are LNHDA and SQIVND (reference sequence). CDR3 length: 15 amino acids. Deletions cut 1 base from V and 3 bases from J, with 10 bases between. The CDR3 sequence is CASSIGGYVNQPQHF. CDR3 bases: TGTGCCAGTAGTATAGGAGGGTACGTCAATCAGCCCCAGCATTTT.